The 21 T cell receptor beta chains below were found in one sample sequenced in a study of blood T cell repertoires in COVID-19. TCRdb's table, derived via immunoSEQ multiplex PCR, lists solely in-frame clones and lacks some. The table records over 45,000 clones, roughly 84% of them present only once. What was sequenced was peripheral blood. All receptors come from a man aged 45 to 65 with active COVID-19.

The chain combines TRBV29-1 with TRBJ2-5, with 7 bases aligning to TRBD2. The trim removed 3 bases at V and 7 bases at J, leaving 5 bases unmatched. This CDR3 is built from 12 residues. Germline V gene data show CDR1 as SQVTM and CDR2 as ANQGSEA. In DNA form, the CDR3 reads TGCAGCGTTGACTCGGGGGAGGGGACCCAGTACTTC. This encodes CSVDSGEGTQYF. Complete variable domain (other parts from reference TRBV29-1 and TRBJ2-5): SAVISQKPSRDICQRGTSLTIQCQVDSQVTMMFWYRQQPGQSLTLIATANQGSEATYESGFVIDKFPISRPNLTFSTLTVSNMSPEDSSIYLCSVDSGEGTQYFGPGTRLLVL.

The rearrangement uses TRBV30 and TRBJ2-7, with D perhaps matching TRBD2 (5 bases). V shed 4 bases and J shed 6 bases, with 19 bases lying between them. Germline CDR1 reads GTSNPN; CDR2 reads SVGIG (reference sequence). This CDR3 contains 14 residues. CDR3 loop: CAWMELGWTSEQYF. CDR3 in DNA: TGTGCCTGGATGGAACTAGGCTGGACCAGCGAGCAGTACTTC.

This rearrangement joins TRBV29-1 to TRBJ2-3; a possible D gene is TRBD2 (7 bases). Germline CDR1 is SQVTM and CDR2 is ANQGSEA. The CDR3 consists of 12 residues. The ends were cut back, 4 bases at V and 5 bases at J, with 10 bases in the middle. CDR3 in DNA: TGCAGCGTTGGGGGGGGCATAGATACGCAGTATTTT. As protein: CSVGGGIDTQYF.

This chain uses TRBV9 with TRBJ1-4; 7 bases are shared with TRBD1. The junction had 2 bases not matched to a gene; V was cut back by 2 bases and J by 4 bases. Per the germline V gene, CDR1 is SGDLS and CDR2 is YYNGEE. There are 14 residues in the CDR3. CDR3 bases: TGTGCCAGCAGCGTTCAGGGGGGTAATGAAAAACTGTTTTTT. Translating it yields CASSVQGGNEKLFF.

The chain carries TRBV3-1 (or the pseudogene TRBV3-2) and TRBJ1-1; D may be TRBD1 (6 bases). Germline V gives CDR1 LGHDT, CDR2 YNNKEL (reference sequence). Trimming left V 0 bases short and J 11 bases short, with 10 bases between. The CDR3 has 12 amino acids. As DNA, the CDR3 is TGTGCCAGCAGCCAAGAAAACAGGGCCGCTTTCTTT. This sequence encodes CASSQENRAAFF.

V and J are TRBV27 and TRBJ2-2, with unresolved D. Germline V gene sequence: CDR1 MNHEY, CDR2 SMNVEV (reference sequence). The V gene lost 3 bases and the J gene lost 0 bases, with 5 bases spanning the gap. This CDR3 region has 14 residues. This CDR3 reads CASSLASNTGELFF. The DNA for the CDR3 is TGTGCCAGCAGTTTGGCATCGAACACCGGGGAGCTGTTTTTT.

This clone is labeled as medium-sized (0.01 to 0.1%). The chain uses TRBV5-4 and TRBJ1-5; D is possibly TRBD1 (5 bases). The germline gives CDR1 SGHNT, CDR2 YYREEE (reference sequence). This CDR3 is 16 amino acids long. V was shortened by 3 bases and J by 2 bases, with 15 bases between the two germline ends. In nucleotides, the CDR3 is TGTGCCAGCAGCTCCCAAGGGGAGGGCGGCAATCAGCCCCAGCATTTT. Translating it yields CASSSQGEGGNQPQHF.

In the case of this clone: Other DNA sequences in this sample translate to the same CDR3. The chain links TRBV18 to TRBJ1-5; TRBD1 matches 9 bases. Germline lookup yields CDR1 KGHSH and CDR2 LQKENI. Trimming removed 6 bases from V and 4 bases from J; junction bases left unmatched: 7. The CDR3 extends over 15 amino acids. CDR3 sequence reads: CASSPDRGGNQPQHF. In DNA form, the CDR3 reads TGTGCCAGCTCGCCGGACAGGGGAGGGAATCAGCCCCAGCATTTT.

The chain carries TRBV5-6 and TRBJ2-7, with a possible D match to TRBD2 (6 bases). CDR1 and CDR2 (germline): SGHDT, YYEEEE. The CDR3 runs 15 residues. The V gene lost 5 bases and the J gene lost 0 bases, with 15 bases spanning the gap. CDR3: CASSILARISYEQYF. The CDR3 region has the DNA TGTGCCAGCAGTATCCTAGCGAGAATCTCCTACGAGCAGTACTTC.

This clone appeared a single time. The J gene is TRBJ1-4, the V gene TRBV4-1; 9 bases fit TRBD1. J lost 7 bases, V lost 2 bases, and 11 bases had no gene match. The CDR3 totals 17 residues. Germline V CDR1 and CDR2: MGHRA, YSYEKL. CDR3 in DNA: TGCGCCAGCAGCCAACGTACAATAGGACAGGGGAGTGAAAAACTGTTTTTT. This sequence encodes CASSQRTIGQGSEKLFF.

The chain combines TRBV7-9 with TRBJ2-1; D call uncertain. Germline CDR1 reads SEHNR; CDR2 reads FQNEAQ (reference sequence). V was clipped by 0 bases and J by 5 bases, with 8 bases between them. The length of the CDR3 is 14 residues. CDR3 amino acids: CASSLAQADNEQFF. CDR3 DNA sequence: TGTGCCAGCAGCTTAGCTCAGGCAGACAATGAGCAGTTCTTC.

The CDR3 protein is CASSYVRQGMNTGELFF. DNA of the CDR3: TGTGCCAGCAGTTATGTGCGCCAGGGGATGAACACCGGGGAGCTGTTTTTT. The chain combines TRBV6-2 or TRBV6-3 with TRBJ2-2, with D perhaps matching TRBD1 (6 bases). This CDR3 has 17 residues. CDR1 and CDR2 from the germline V gene are MNHEY and SVGEGT. Trimming took off 3 bases at V and 1 base at J, with 15 bases between the two ends.

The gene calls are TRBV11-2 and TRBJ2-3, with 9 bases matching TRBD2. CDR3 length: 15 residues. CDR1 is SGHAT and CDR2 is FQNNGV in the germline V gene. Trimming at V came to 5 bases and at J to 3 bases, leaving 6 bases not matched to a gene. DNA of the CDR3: TGTGCCAGCAGCACCCCGGGACTAGCTACAGATACGCAGTATTTT. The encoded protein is CASSTPGLATDTQYF.

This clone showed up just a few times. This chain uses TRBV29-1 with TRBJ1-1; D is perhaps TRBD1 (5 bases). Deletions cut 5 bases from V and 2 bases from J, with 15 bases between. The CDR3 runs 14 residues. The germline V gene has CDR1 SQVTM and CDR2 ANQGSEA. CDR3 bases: TGCAGCGTTAGAGAAGGCACAGGTAACACTGAAGCTTTCTTT. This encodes CSVREGTGNTEAFF.

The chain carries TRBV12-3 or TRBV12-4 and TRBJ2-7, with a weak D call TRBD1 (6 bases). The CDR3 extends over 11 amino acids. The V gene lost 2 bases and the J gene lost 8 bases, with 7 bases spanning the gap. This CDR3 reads CASSLQGQQYF. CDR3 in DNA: TGTGCCAGCAGTTTACAGGGGCAGCAGTACTTC.

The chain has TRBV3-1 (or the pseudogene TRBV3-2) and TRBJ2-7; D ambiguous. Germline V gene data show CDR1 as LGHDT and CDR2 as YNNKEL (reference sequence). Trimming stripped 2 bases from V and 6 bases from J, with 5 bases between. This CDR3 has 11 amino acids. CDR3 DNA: TGTGCCAGCAGCCAATTAGCCGAGCAGTACTTC. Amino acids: CASSQLAEQYF.

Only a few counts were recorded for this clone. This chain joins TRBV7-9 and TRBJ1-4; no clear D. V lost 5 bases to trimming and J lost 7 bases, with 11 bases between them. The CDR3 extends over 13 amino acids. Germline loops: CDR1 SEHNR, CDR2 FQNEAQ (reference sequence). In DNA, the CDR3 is TGTGCCAGCAGCCTTCCCCTAAGTGAAAAACTGTTTTTT. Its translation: CASSLPLSEKLFF.

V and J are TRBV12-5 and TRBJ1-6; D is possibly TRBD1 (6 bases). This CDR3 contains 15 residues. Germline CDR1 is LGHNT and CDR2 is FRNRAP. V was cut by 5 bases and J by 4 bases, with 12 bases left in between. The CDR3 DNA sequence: TGTGCTAGTGGTCCCCCGGGACAATATAATTCACCCCTCCACTTT. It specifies CASGPPGQYNSPLHF.

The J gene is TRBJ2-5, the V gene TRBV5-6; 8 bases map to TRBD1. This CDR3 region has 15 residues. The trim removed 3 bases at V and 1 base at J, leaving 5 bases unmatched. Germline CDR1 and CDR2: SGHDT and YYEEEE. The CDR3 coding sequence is TGTGCCAGCAGCTATGTTGGACAGGGCCAAGAGACCCAGTACTTC. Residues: CASSYVGQGQETQYF. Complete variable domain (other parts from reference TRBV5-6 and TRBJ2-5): DAGVTQSPTHLIKTRGQQVTLRCSPKSGHDTVSWYQQALGQGPQFIFQYYEEEERQRGNFPDRFSGHQFPNYSSELNVNALLLGDSALYLCASSYVGQGQETQYFGPGTRLLVL.

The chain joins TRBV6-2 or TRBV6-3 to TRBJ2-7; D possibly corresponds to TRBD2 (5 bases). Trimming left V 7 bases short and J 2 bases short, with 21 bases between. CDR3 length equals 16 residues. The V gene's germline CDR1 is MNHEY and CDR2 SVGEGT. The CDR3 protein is CASNPLEAYTPYEQYF. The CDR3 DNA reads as TGTGCCAGCAACCCCCTGGAGGCTTATACCCCCTACGAGCAGTACTTC.

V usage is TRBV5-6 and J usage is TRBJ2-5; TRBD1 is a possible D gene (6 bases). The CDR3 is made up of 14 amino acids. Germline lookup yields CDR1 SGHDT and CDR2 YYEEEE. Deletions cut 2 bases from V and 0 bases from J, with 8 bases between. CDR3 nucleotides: TGTGCCAGCAGCTTCGGACAGCACCAAGAGACCCAGTACTTC. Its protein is CASSFGQHQETQYF.